This passage covers 14 T cell receptor beta chains from one sample sequenced in a study of vaccination and CD4 T cells after COVID-19. Once obtained from cultured CD4+ T cells, the DNA was sequenced using the Oncomine TCR Beta short-read assay. It was from cultured CD4+ T cells that genomic DNA was extracted. TCRdb independently ran MiXCR on the PCR reads; one entry per CDR3 protein. The repertoire holds some 8,600 distinct CDR3 sequences, with under 40% as singletons. Stated treatment: approximately nine-day PBMC culture with coronavirus spike peptide pools or control peptides (ViraFEST assay). CD4+ T-cell collection from the unexposed donor predated the COVID-19 pandemic (2011-2018). These TCRs are of unknown antigen specificity. Material: CD4+ T cells from blood, cultured in vitro. The receptors were gathered from a human donor in good health.

This clonotype has only a few counts. This sequence joins TRBV20-1 and TRBJ2-3; 7 nucleotides align to TRBD2. This CDR3 comprises 14 residues. Per germline, CDR1 DFQATT and CDR2 SNEGSKA (reference sequence). The J segment lost 3 bases and the V segment lost 3 bases, leaving 6 bases of the junction unmatched. Written as DNA, the CDR3 is TGCAGTGCTAGTACCAGCGGGATTACAGATACGCAGTATTTT. This encodes CSASTSGITDTQYF.

The chain carries TRBV6-1 and TRBJ1-1, with a weak D call TRBD1 (5 bases). CDR1 MNHNS and CDR2 SASEGT come from the germline V gene. Trimming cost V 7 bases and J 5 bases, with 11 bases left between them. The CDR3 consists of 12 residues. In nucleotides, the CDR3 is TGTGCCAGCAATCGACAGAATACTGAAGCTTTCTTT. Amino acids: CASNRQNTEAFF.

V and J are TRBV2 and TRBJ2-3, with TRBD2 matching 12 bases. Germline loops: CDR1 SNHLY, CDR2 FYNNEI. The CDR3 length is 16 residues. The trim removed 3 bases at V and 0 bases at J, leaving 1 base unmatched. This CDR3 reads CASSDGTSGSTDTQYF. The CDR3 coding sequence is TGTGCCAGCAGTGATGGGACTAGCGGGAGCACAGATACGCAGTATTTT.

The chain employs TRBV7-9 and TRBJ2-7; D not certain. Germline lookup yields CDR1 SEHNR and CDR2 FQNEAQ (reference sequence). The CDR3 runs to 12 residues. Trimming removed 0 bases from V and 3 bases from J, with 3 bases in between. CDR3 region: CASSLAHYEQYF. CDR3 coding DNA: TGTGCCAGCAGCTTAGCACACTACGAGCAGTACTTC.

In its sample, this clonotype was seen a few times. The J gene is TRBJ1-5, the V gene TRBV6-4; no definite D call. CDR1 is MRHNA and CDR2 is SNTAGT in the germline V gene. V lost 0 bases and J lost 7, with 13 bases in between. The CDR3 consists of 15 residues. The CDR3: CASSDSLGPGQPQHF. The CDR3 DNA sequence: TGTGCCAGCAGTGACTCCTTAGGGCCGGGACAGCCCCAGCATTTT.

The chain is built from TRBV7-6 and TRBJ2-3, with a possible D match to TRBD1 (6 bases). Germline lookup yields CDR1 SGHVS and CDR2 FNYEAQ. CDR3 length: 15 amino acids. V lost 7 bases to trimming and J lost 0 bases, with 14 bases between them. This CDR3 reads CASTRLGQSTDTQYF. The CDR3 coding sequence is TGTGCCAGCACCCGATTAGGACAGAGCACAGATACGCAGTATTTT. Together with reference TRBV7-6 and TRBJ2-3, the CDR3 gives the full variable domain: GAGVSQSPRYKVTKRGQDVALRCDPISGHVSLYWYRQALGQGPEFLTYFNYEAQQDKSGLPNDRFSAERPEGSISTLTIQRTEQRDSAMYRCASTRLGQSTDTQYFGPGTRLTVL.

This clonotype occurred a few times. The rearrangement links TRBV7-9 to TRBJ2-7; D might be TRBD1 or TRBD2, each matching 5 bases. Germline loops: CDR1 SEHNR, CDR2 FQNEAQ (reference sequence). CDR3 length: 14 residues. Trimming removed 5 bases from V and 2 bases from J, with 13 bases in between. This chain's CDR3 is CASSIWDGPYEQYF. The CDR3 DNA sequence: TGTGCCAGCAGCATATGGGACGGACCCTACGAGCAGTACTTC.

This clonotype was detected only a few times. The V call is TRBV19, the J call TRBJ1-1; D remains unclear. Germline CDR1 reads LNHDA; CDR2 reads SQIVND (reference sequence). Trimming left V 10 bases short and J 6 bases short, with 21 bases between. CDR3 length: 14 amino acids. CDR3 sequence (DNA): TGTGCCACTCGCGGGTGGGGTTTCCGCGCTGAAGCTTTCTTT. It specifies CATRGWGFRAEAFF.

The chain carries TRBV5-4 and TRBJ2-3; 13 bases are a match to TRBD2. The V segment lost 3 bases and the J segment 5 bases; nucleotides outside the gene matches: 6. CDR1 is SGHNT and CDR2 is YYREEE in the germline V gene (reference sequence). This CDR3 is 16 amino acids long. The DNA for the CDR3 is TGTGCCAGCAGCTACGGACTAGCGGGAGTTAGAGATACGCAGTATTTT. Amino acid sequence: CASSYGLAGVRDTQYF. Based on the CDR3 plus reference TRBV5-4 and TRBJ2-3, the full variable domain is ETGVTQSPTHLIKTRGQQVTLRCSSQSGHNTVSWYQQALGQGPQFIFQYYREEENGRGNFPPRFSGLQFPNYSSELNVNALELDDSALYLCASSYGLAGVRDTQYFGPGTRLTVL.

This clonotype was counted between two and nine times. The chain joins TRBV20-1 to TRBJ1-5; no clear D gene. CDR1 DFQATT and CDR2 SNEGSKA come from the germline V gene (reference sequence). There are 10 residues in the CDR3. V gave up 6 bases and J gave up 7 bases, with 7 bases separating them. The CDR3 sequence: CSADSQPQHF. CDR3 bases: TGCAGTGCCGACTCCCAGCCCCAGCATTTT.

This clonotype was found a few times. The genes are TRBV7-2 and TRBJ2-7, with 7 nucleotides matching TRBD2. The junction had 6 bases not matched to a gene; V was cut back by 6 bases and J by 1 base. Germline CDR1 SGHTA, CDR2 FQGNSA. The CDR3 sequence is 14 residues long. The CDR3 is CASSSTSASYEQYF. The DNA of the CDR3 is TGTGCCAGCAGTTCTACTAGCGCTTCCTACGAGCAGTACTTC.

In its sample, this clonotype was seen a few times. The chain couples TRBV11-3 to TRBJ1-1, with unresolved D. Germline V gene sequence: CDR1 SGHNT, CDR2 YENEEA. V was clipped by 0 bases and J by 1 base, with 6 bases between them. This CDR3 has 14 amino acids. The CDR3 DNA reads TGTGCCAGCAGCTTAGATCCCCGGAACACTGAAGCTTTCTTT. It codes for CASSLDPRNTEAFF. The full variable domain, its missing parts supplied by reference TRBV11-3 and TRBJ1-1, is EAGVVQSPRYKIIEKKQPVAFWCNPISGHNTLYWYLQNLGQGPELLIRYENEEAVDDSQLPKDRFSAERLKGVDSTLKIQPAELGDSAVYLCASSLDPRNTEAFFGQGTRLTVV.

This clonotype was counted a few times. This chain links TRBV15 with TRBJ2-4; no firm D call. This CDR3 is 15 amino acids long. The germline V gene has CDR1 LNHNV and CDR2 YYDKDF (reference sequence). V lost 1 base and J lost 1, with 8 bases in between. CDR3 loop: CATSRVGVAKNIQYF. The CDR3 bases are TGTGCCACCAGCAGAGTTGGGGTTGCCAAAAACATTCAGTACTTC.

This clonotype came up a few times. The rearrangement links TRBV4-2 to TRBJ2-2; unclear D gene. The CDR3 contains 14 residues. V was shortened by 1 base and J by 4 bases, with 7 bases between the two germline ends. Germline V gene sequence: CDR1 LGHNA, CDR2 YNFKEQ. For the CDR3, the DNA is TGTGCCAGCAGCCAAGTGGATTCCACCGGGGAGCTGTTTTTT. It specifies CASSQVDSTGELFF.